The rows below give T cell receptor beta chains drawn from one sample of a study of blood T cell repertoires in COVID-19. The repertoire was sequenced with immunoSEQ multiplex PCR; TCRdb's copy has only in-frame clones and lacks some. In the table there are 280,000 or so clones, roughly 90% of which are singletons. The specimen sequenced was peripheral blood. These receptor sequences come from a woman aged 60-70 years with acute or convalescent COVID-19. CDR3s include the opening cysteine and the closing phenylalanine or tryptophan. A D gene is named only where the DNA matches it firmly. Clone size is given for some rows only: seen once, a few or many times, or a class if the clone is expanded.

NA	13	TRBJ2-2	NA	TRBV19	TGTGCCAATAGTGCAGGTGGGACCGGGGAGCTGTTTTTT	CANSAGGTGELFF
TRBD1	14	TRBJ2-7	NA	TRBV28	TGTGCCAGCAGTTTCCCAGGGACAGGGACTAAGCAGTACTTC	CASSFPGTGTKQYF
NA	12	TRBJ2-3	NA	TRBV7-8	TGTGCCAGCAGCCCCCGGGGGGATACGCAGTATTTT	CASSPRGDTQYF
NA	15	TRBJ1-2	NA	TRBV28	TGTGCCAGCAGTACCTCAGGACAGCTTAACTATGGCTACACCTTC	CASSTSGQLNYGYTF
NA	16	TRBJ2-2	NA	TRBV11-3	TGTGCCAGCAGCCCCGCAGGGGAGTCGGCCACCGGGGAGCTGTTTTTT	CASSPAGESATGELFF
NA	15	TRBJ1-1	NA	TRBV7-2	TGTGCCAGCAGCTTAGCGCATTCAGGAAGCACTGAAGCTTTCTTT	CASSLAHSGSTEAFF
NA	12	TRBJ1-4	NA	TRBV15	TGTGCCACCAGCAGAGACCCCCTGAAACTGTTTTTT	CATSRDPLKLFF
NA	11	TRBJ1-3	once	TRBV5-1	TGCGCCAGCCATGGGGGGGACACCATATATTTT	CASHGGDTIYF
NA	12	TRBJ1-1	NA	TRBV12-5	TGTGCTAGTGGTCCATCGAACACTGAAGCTTTCTTT	CASGPSNTEAFF
NA	16	TRBJ1-5	NA	TRBV28	TGTGCCAGCAGTTTAGTGTCCAGTTATAGCAATCAGCCCCAGCATTTT	CASSLVSSYSNQPQHF
NA	14	TRBJ2-7	NA	TRBV28	TGTGCCAGCAGTTTCCGCTCCAGTTCCTACGAGCAGTACTTC	CASSFRSSSYEQYF
TRBD1	17	TRBJ1-1	NA	TRBV10-3	TGTGCCACTCAAAAAACTTTGACAGGGCTATCGGACACTGAAGCTTTCTTT	CATQKTLTGLSDTEAFF
NA	17	TRBJ1-5	NA	TRBV5-8	TGTGCCAGCAGCTTGGAAGCCGCGACGAGGCAGGGTCAGCCCCAGCATTTT	CASSLEAATRQGQPQHF
NA	15	TRBJ2-5	NA	TRBV5-6	TGTGCCAGCAGCCGTGACAGAACTTACCAAGAGACCCAGTACTTC	CASSRDRTYQETQYF
NA	13	TRBJ1-1	NA	TRBV7-9	TGTGCCAGCAGCGAAGGACATAACACTGAAGCTTTCTTT	CASSEGHNTEAFF
TRBD1	13	TRBJ1-5	once	TRBV29-1	TGCAGCGTTGCTGGGACAGCTAATCAGCCCCAGCATTTT	CSVAGTANQPQHF
NA	14	TRBJ1-6	NA	TRBV3-1/TRBV3-2	TGTGCCAGCAGCCACGACAGCTATAATTCACCCCTCCACTTT	CASSHDSYNSPLHF
TRBD1	15	TRBJ1-6	NA	TRBV6-2/TRBV6-3	TGTGCCAGCAGTTCCACAGGGGGAAGAAGTTCACCCCTCCACTTT	CASSSTGGRSSPLHF
TRBD2	16	TRBJ2-1	NA	TRBV2	TGTGCCGGAAGAAACTCCTGGGGGGGGGACTACAATGAGCAGTTCTTC	CAGRNSWGGDYNEQFF
NA	16	TRBJ2-7	NA	TRBV21-1	TGTGCCAGCAGCAAAGGACGCACTAGCGGAGCCTACGAGCAGTACTTC	CASSKGRTSGAYEQYF
NA	15	TRBJ1-3	NA	TRBV2	TGTGCCAGCAGTGGAGGGGGGGGATCTTGGAACACCATATATTTT	CASSGGGGSWNTIYF
TRBD1	13	TRBJ1-6	NA	TRBV10-3	TGTGCCATCCAGGGGGGCGGGAATTCACCCCTCCACTTT	CAIQGGGNSPLHF
TRBD2	15	TRBJ2-7	NA	TRBV5-4	TGTGCCAGCAGCTTGGGGGTAGCGGGAGCCTACGAGCAGTACTTC	CASSLGVAGAYEQYF
TRBD1	14	TRBJ2-7	NA	TRBV13	TGTGCCAGCAGCTTCTGGACAGGGTTGGACGAGCAGTACTTC	CASSFWTGLDEQYF
NA	14	TRBJ2-7	NA	TRBV6-5	TGTGCCAGCAGACGAACAGGTGGACCCTACGAGCAGTACTTC	CASRRTGGPYEQYF
NA	16	TRBJ2-3	NA	TRBV18	TGTGCCAGCTCACCACCAGGTGGAGAGGTCACAGATACGCAGTATTTT	CASSPPGGEVTDTQYF
NA	12	TRBJ2-7	NA	TRBV28	TGTGCCAGCAGATCAGGGGTCTACGAGCAGTACTTC	CASRSGVYEQYF
NA	15	TRBJ2-2	NA	TRBV15	TGTGCCACCGCGTCGGGACTTACGAACACCGGGGAGCTGTTTTTT	CATASGLTNTGELFF
NA	15	TRBJ2-3	NA	TRBV5-1	TGCGCCAGCAGCTTGGATAGCGGACCCACAGATACGCAGTATTTT	CASSLDSGPTDTQYF
NA	15	TRBJ1-4	NA	TRBV6-2/TRBV6-3	TGTGCCAGCAGTTACGGCAAACCAACTAATGAAAAACTGTTTTTT	CASSYGKPTNEKLFF
NA	12	TRBJ2-7	NA	TRBV7-2	TGTGCCAGCAGCTTCCAGTACTACGAGCAGTACTTC	CASSFQYYEQYF
NA	12	TRBJ1-1	NA	TRBV28	TGTGCCAGCAGCCACAGAATTAGAGAAGCTTTCTTT	CASSHRIREAFF
TRBD2	17	TRBJ2-1	NA	TRBV7-3	TGTGCCAGCAGCTTAACGTCGCCAGCGGGAGACTTCAATGAGCAGTTCTTC	CASSLTSPAGDFNEQFF
TRBD1	15	TRBJ2-4	NA	TRBV19	TGTGCCAGTAGTACACAGGGGACCGCCAAAAACATTCAGTACTTC	CASSTQGTAKNIQYF
NA	12	TRBJ2-1	NA	TRBV3-1/TRBV3-2	TGTGCCAGCAGCCTAGCGCTGACGGAGCAGTTCTTC	CASSLALTEQFF
TRBD1	16	TRBJ1-2	NA	TRBV19	TGTGCCAGTAGTCCCACGCTTCCCGGGACAGGGGATGGCTACACCTTC	CASSPTLPGTGDGYTF
TRBD1	16	TRBJ1-5	NA	TRBV28	TGTGCCAGCAGTACGGGACAGGGTTATAGCAATCAGCCCCAGCATTTT	CASSTGQGYSNQPQHF
NA	16	TRBJ1-5	once	TRBV27	TGTGCCAGCACCCTCATAGAGGGCTGTAACAATCAGCCCCAGCATTTT	CASTLIEGCNNQPQHF
TRBD1	18	TRBJ1-6	NA	TRBV19	TGTGCCAGTAGTCCTTACCCGGGACAGGGGGCGAATAATTCACCCCTCCACTTT	CASSPYPGQGANNSPLHF
TRBD2	14	TRBJ2-1	NA	TRBV7-2	TGTGCCAGCCCCCCGTCGGTAGCGGGGGGTGAGCAGTTCTTC	CASPPSVAGGEQFF
TRBD2	13	TRBJ2-7	NA	TRBV7-9	TGTGCCAGTTCCCAACGGGGGGCCTACGAGCAGTACTTC	CASSQRGAYEQYF
TRBD1	14	TRBJ1-5	NA	TRBV18	TGTGCCAGCTCACTACGGGAGGGGGCCGAAGCCCAGCATTTT	CASSLREGAEAQHF
NA	13	TRBJ1-2	NA	TRBV7-9	TGTGCCAGCAGCTTAGACAGTTTCTATGGCTACACCTTC	CASSLDSFYGYTF
TRBD1	12	TRBJ1-2	NA	TRBV18	TGTGCCAGCTCCGGGACAGATTATGGCTACACCTTC	CASSGTDYGYTF
NA	16	TRBJ1-5	NA	TRBV15	TGTGCCACCAGCAGAGGTGCCAGGTCCTCGAATCAGCCCCAGCATTTT	CATSRGARSSNQPQHF
NA	11	TRBJ2-7	NA	TRBV30	TGTGCCTGGACAGGGCTCAACGAGCAGTACTTC	CAWTGLNEQYF
TRBD2	19	TRBJ2-2	NA	TRBV19	TGTGCCAGTACCACTAGGCGACTAGCGGGAGTTCAGGACACCGGGGAGCTGTTTTTT	CASTTRRLAGVQDTGELFF
TRBD2	18	TRBJ2-1	NA	TRBV29-1	TGCAGCGGCACGGGTGACAGCGGGACTAGTCACTCCTACAATGAGCAGTTCTTC	CSGTGDSGTSHSYNEQFF
TRBD2	16	TRBJ2-1	NA	TRBV11-3	TGTGCCAGCAGCTTTACGAGACTAGCGGGAGGGGACGAGCAGTTCTTC	CASSFTRLAGGDEQFF
NA	15	TRBJ2-6	NA	TRBV19	TGTGCCAGCCAAACCGCAGGGGCTGGGGCCAACGTCCTGACTTTC	CASQTAGAGANVLTF
TRBD1	14	TRBJ2-1	NA	TRBV19	TGTGCCAGTAGTACGGGACAGGGGGTGGATGAGCAGTTCTTC	CASSTGQGVDEQFF
TRBD2	15	TRBJ2-3	NA	TRBV5-1	TGCGCCAGCAGCACCGCTAGCGGGATCCCAGATACGCAGTATTTT	CASSTASGIPDTQYF
TRBD1	13	TRBJ2-1	NA	TRBV7-3	TGTGCCAGCAGCCCCGGGACAGGGGGCGAGCAGTTCTTC	CASSPGTGGEQFF
TRBD2	17	TRBJ2-7	few	TRBV4-2	TGTGCCAGCAGCCAAGAATTCGCTAGCGGGTATTCCTACGAGCAGTACTTC	CASSQEFASGYSYEQYF
TRBD2	18	TRBJ2-4	NA	TRBV6-2/TRBV6-3	TGTGCCAGCAGTTTCAGGACTAGCGGGGGCTTAGCCAAAAACATTCAGTACTTC	CASSFRTSGGLAKNIQYF
NA	16	TRBJ1-2	NA	TRBV28	TGTGCCAGCAGCCCGGCGTCCGGTGGATCGGAGCATGGCTACACCTTC	CASSPASGGSEHGYTF
NA	16	TRBJ1-3	NA	TRBV6-6	TGTGCCAGCAGTGTAACGGGAACTGTCCCTGGAAACACCATATATTTT	CASSVTGTVPGNTIYF
NA	14	TRBJ1-4	NA	TRBV2	TGTGCCAGCAGGGGGAGGACAACTAATGAAAAACTGTTTTTT	CASRGRTTNEKLFF
TRBD2	19	TRBJ2-2	NA	TRBV19	TGTGCCAGTAGTGGAGGTACTGGACTAGCGGGGTCGAACACCGGGGAGCTGTTTTTT	CASSGGTGLAGSNTGELFF